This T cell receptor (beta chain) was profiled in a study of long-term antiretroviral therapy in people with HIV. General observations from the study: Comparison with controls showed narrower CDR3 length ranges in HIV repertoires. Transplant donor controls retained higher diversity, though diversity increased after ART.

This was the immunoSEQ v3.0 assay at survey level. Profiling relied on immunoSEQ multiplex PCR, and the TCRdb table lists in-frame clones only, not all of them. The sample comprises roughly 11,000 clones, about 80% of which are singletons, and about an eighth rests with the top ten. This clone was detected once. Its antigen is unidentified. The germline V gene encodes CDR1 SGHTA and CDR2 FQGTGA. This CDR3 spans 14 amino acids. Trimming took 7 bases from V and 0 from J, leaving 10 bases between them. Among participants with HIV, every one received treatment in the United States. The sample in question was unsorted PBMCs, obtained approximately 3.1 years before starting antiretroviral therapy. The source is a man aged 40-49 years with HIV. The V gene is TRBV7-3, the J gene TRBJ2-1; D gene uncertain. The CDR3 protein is CASTPTPSYNEQFF. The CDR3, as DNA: TGTGCCAGCACCCCGACGCCCTCCTACAATGAGCAGTTCTTC.